Shown below are 3 T cell receptor beta chains from a single sample sequenced in a study of naive and memory T cell subsets. The study, taken as a whole, reports: Especially in CD8 cells, naive repertoires contained a few larger clonotypes, possibly CD45RA-re-expressing memory cells.

Their target antigens are unknown. Two oligonucleotides, mixed equimolar, formed the beta constant-region primer covering TRBC1 and TRBC2. Four rounds of PCR amplified the ligated cDNA using nested alpha and beta constant-region primers plus SP2. TCRdb itself ran the UMI-ligation and nested PCR reads through MiXCR, one entry per CDR3 protein. The data contain over 110,000 distinct CDR3 sequences, 15% to 25% of them singletons. Material for sequencing was naive CD8+ T cells from blood. The origin of the receptors is a human donor in good health.

The J gene is TRBJ1-1, the V gene TRBV20-1; D call uncertain. This CDR3 region has 15 residues. The V gene's germline CDR1 is DFQATT and CDR2 SNEGSKA (reference sequence). V lost 0 bases, J lost 4 bases, and 15 bases lay in between. The chain's CDR3 is CSARDRIRESTEAFF. The CDR3 DNA follows: TGCAGTGCTAGAGACCGTATTAGGGAGAGCACTGAAGCTTTCTTT.

This clonotype was seen more than once but under ten times. CDR3 DNA sequence: TGTGCCAGCAGCCAAGACGCCGTGGCCGTTACGCCGTCGGGGGAGACCCAGTACTTC. This gives the protein CASSQDAVAVTPSGETQYF. The chain joins TRBV3-1 to TRBJ2-5; possibly TRBD2 for D (5 bases). The V gene lost 0 bases and the J gene lost 5 bases, with 25 bases spanning the gap. Germline CDR1 LGHDT, CDR2 YNNKEL (reference sequence). The CDR3 is 19 residues long.

V and J are TRBV5-5 and TRBJ2-7; the D gene is possibly TRBD2 (6 bases). V was shortened by 4 bases and J by 5 bases, with 25 bases between the two germline ends. Germline V gene lookup returns CDR1 SGHKS and CDR2 YYEKEE (reference sequence). This CDR3 is 17 amino acids long. The CDR3 here is CASSRSYYASEGNEQYF. In DNA form, the CDR3 reads TGTGCCAGCAGCCGTTCCTACTACGCTTCGGAGGGTAACGAGCAGTACTTC. Full variable domain (rest looked up from reference TRBV5-5 and TRBJ2-7): DAGVTQSPTHLIKTRGQQVTLRCSPISGHKSVSWYQQVLGQGPQFIFQYYEKEERGRGNFPDRFSARQFPNYSSELNVNALLLGDSALYLCASSRSYYASEGNEQYFGPGTRLTVT.